Listed here are 20 T cell receptor beta chains from one sample, sequenced in a study of cytomegalovirus exposure and HLA in healthy donors. This PCR relied on a set of 60 Vbeta primers and 13 Jbeta primers. Profiled with immunoSEQ multiplex PCR; TCRdb holds only in-frame clones, not every one. This sample yields more than 140,000 clones, of which less than 65% are seen a single time; under 3% belongs to the top ten. The sample was PBMCs. The receptors were gathered from a woman aged 25 to 39 in good health and CMV-seropositive.

The chain recombines TRBV30 with TRBJ1-6; D not resolved. The V end lost 2 bases, the J end lost 7 bases, and 12 bases lay between the germline ends. This CDR3 comprises 14 residues. Per the germline V gene, CDR1 is GTSNPN and CDR2 is SVGIG (reference sequence). DNA of the CDR3: TGTGCCTGGAGTTCGGGGTTCCCGAATTCACCCCTCCACTTT. Its protein product is CAWSSGFPNSPLHF.

CDR3 loop: CASSHLGSGGANVLTF. The CDR3 coding sequence is TGTGCCAGCAGCCACCTGGGTTCAGGCGGGGCCAACGTCCTGACTTTC. This sequence joins TRBV13 and TRBJ2-6; D uncertain. The CDR3 length is 16 residues. Germline V lookup: CDR1 PRHDT, CDR2 FYEKMQ (reference sequence). The germline V and J ends were trimmed by 5 bases and 4 bases, with 15 bases remaining between them. The full variable domain, its missing parts supplied by reference TRBV13 and TRBJ2-6, is AAGVIQSPRHLIKEKRETATLKCYPIPRHDTVYWYQQGPGQDPQFLISFYEKMQSDKGSIPDRFSAQQFSDYHSELNMSSLELGDSALYFCASSHLGSGGANVLTFGAGSRLTVL.

This sequence joins TRBV19 and TRBJ1-2, with D perhaps TRBD1 (6 bases). Germline CDR1 reads LNHDA; CDR2 reads SQIVND (reference sequence). The CDR3 is 15 residues long. Trimming pared 7 bases from V and 4 bases from J, leaving 19 bases between. Here the CDR3 reads CASIRDTNAAYGYTF. CDR3 sequence (DNA): TGTGCCAGTATACGGGACACGAATGCCGCCTATGGCTACACCTTC.

Of note for this clone: Compared with germline, one end of the junction differs, possibly owing to a read error. This chain links TRBV18 with TRBJ2-6, with D possibly matching TRBD1 (6 bases). Germline V gene data show CDR1 as KGHSH and CDR2 as LQKENI. The CDR3 length is 17 residues. DNA for the CDR3: TGTGCCAGCTCACCGCAGGACAGCCCCTCTGAGGCCAACGTCCTGACTTTC. The encoded protein is CASSPQDSPSEANVLTF.

The gene calls are TRBV18 and TRBJ2-3; 10 nucleotides agree with TRBD2. Losses at the gene ends were 4 bases for V and 3 bases for J; bases not matched to a gene: 4. Per germline, CDR1 KGHSH and CDR2 LQKENI. The CDR3 is 15 residues long. The CDR3 nucleotides read TGTGCCAGCTCACGGGCTAGCGGGAGTACAGATACGCAGTATTTT. Its translation is CASSRASGSTDTQYF.

A few counts support this clone. The gene calls are TRBV14 and TRBJ1-3, with no clear D. The germline gives CDR1 SGHDN, CDR2 FVKESK. The CDR3 loop spans 17 amino acids. Trimming cost V 2 bases and J 0 bases, with 14 bases left between them. Here the CDR3 reads CASSQFKTADSGNTIYF. The DNA of the CDR3 is TGTGCCAGCAGCCAATTTAAGACTGCCGACTCTGGAAACACCATATATTTT.

The chain combines TRBV4-2 with TRBJ2-1, with 7 bases that match TRBD1. Germline assignment: CDR1 LGHNA and CDR2 YNFKEQ. This CDR3 is 19 amino acids long. Trimming took 0 bases from V and 13 from J; bases not matched to a gene: 24. CDR3 in amino acids: CASSQEGVWDSRISRVQFF. The CDR3 DNA reads as TGTGCCAGCAGCCAAGAAGGGGTATGGGACAGTCGAATTTCGAGGGTACAGTTCTTC.

V and J are TRBV19 and TRBJ2-7; 8 nucleotides match TRBD1. Germline V gene sequence: CDR1 LNHDA, CDR2 SQIVND (reference sequence). V lost 6 bases and J lost 4; bases outside the gene matches: 2. This CDR3 region has 12 residues. CDR3 sequence: CASSDRGYEQYF. The DNA for the CDR3 is TGTGCCAGTAGCGACAGGGGTTACGAGCAGTACTTC. Using reference TRBV19 and TRBJ2-7 for the parts outside the CDR3, the full variable domain is DGGITQSPKYLFRKEGQNVTLSCEQNLNHDAMYWYRQDPGQGLRLIYYSQIVNDFQKGDIAEGYSVSREKKESFPLTVTSAQKNPTAFYLCASSDRGYEQYFGPGTRLTVT.

The chain employs TRBV2 and TRBJ2-7, with D unclear. V was pared by 3 bases and J by 9 bases, with 9 bases between. CDR1 is SNHLY, CDR2 FYNNEI, per germline. This CDR3 region has 11 residues. In DNA, the CDR3 is TGTGCCAGCAGTGAGGAGTCCGCGCAGTACTTC. Encoded protein: CASSEESAQYF.

This clone was detected only a few times. The chain carries TRBV9 and TRBJ2-5, with TRBD2 matching over 7 bases. The CDR3 runs to 15 residues. Losses at the gene ends were 0 bases for V and 4 bases for J; bases not matched to a gene: 6. The germline CDR1 and CDR2 sequences are SGDLS and YYNGEE. This chain's CDR3 is CASSVVTGEGETQYF. CDR3 in DNA: TGTGCCAGCAGCGTAGTCACGGGGGAGGGAGAGACCCAGTACTTC.

Only a few counts were recorded for this clone. The chain links TRBV5-1 to TRBJ2-7, with D possibly matching TRBD2 (6 bases). V shed 7 bases and J shed 6 bases, with 14 bases lying between them. This CDR3 contains 12 residues. Germline CDR1 is SGHRS and CDR2 is YFSETQ. The CDR3 bases are TGCGCCAGCGCTACAGGAGGGTCCGAGCAGTACTTC. Its protein is CASATGGSEQYF.

As to this clone: The limits of the CDR3 on the DNA are not certain, so only TCRdb's listed CDR3 is given. The chain is built from TRBV6-6 and TRBJ2-2; the table's D call, TRBD2, was not checked against the DNA. Germline V CDR1 and CDR2: MNHNY, SVGAGI (reference sequence). Inclusive of both ends, the CDR3 amounts to 12 amino acids. The CDR3 reads CASSFGAGELFF.

The chain couples TRBV5-1 to TRBJ2-1; a weak D match, TRBD2 (5 bases). The CDR3 has 13 amino acids. Trimming took off 5 bases at V and 9 bases at J, with 15 bases between the two ends. Germline CDR1 reads SGHRS; CDR2 reads YFSETQ. This chain's CDR3 is CASSNPSGFEQFF. The DNA of the CDR3 is TGCGCCAGCAGTAACCCCTCGGGGTTTGAGCAGTTCTTC.

The chain is built from TRBV7-9 and TRBJ2-1; the match to TRBD1 covers 8 bases. The CDR3 has 13 amino acids. Trimming removed 6 bases from V and 10 bases from J; junction bases left unmatched: 8. Germline loops: CDR1 SEHNR, CDR2 FQNEAQ (reference sequence). The CDR3 loop is CASRYWTGSEQFF. CDR3 DNA: TGTGCCAGCAGGTATTGGACAGGGAGCGAGCAGTTCTTC.

The rearrangement links TRBV7-9 to TRBJ1-1; D remains unclear. In germline, CDR1 is SEHNR, CDR2 FQNEAQ (reference sequence). Deletions cut 4 bases from V and 4 bases from J, with 10 bases between. The length of the CDR3 is 13 residues. The CDR3 here is CASSSQQATEAFF. CDR3 nucleotides: TGTGCCAGCAGCTCACAGCAGGCCACTGAAGCTTTCTTT.

The J gene is TRBJ1-2, the V gene TRBV7-2; TRBD1 matches at 7 bases. CDR1 and CDR2 from the germline V gene are SGHTA and FQGNSA. CDR3 length: 15 residues. V shed 2 bases and J 1 base; nucleotides not matched to a gene: 4. CDR3 DNA sequence: TGTGCCAGCAGCTTAATGGGACAGCTTAACTATGGCTACACCTTC. It translates to CASSLMGQLNYGYTF.

V gene TRBV5-4 combines with J gene TRBJ2-7, with D hard to call. The CDR3 spans 14 residues. The germline V and J ends were trimmed by 3 bases and 3 bases, with 13 bases remaining between them. CDR1 and CDR2 from the germline V gene are SGHNT and YYREEE (reference sequence). The CDR3 sequence is CASSSDISFYEQYF. In DNA form, the CDR3 reads TGTGCCAGCAGCTCTGACATCAGTTTCTACGAGCAGTACTTC. Based on the CDR3 plus reference TRBV5-4 and TRBJ2-7, the full variable domain is ETGVTQSPTHLIKTRGQQVTLRCSSQSGHNTVSWYQQALGQGPQFIFQYYREEENGRGNFPPRFSGLQFPNYSSELNVNALELDDSALYLCASSSDISFYEQYFGPGTRLTVT.

CDR3 bases: TGCGCCAGCAGCTTGGCCGTGAACTATGGCTACACCTTC. Amino acids: CASSLAVNYGYTF. The chain recombines TRBV5-1 with TRBJ1-2; D uncertain. CDR1 SGHRS and CDR2 YFSETQ come from the germline V gene. The CDR3 loop spans 13 amino acids. V lost 0 bases and J 2 bases, leaving 5 bases between the germline ends.

CDR3 loop: CASRSSGGHTDTQYF. CDR3 DNA sequence: TGTGCCAGCAGGTCTTCGGGAGGGCACACAGATACGCAGTATTTT. This chain joins TRBV6-1 and TRBJ2-3, with 8 nucleotides matching TRBD2. V was pared by 6 bases and J by 2 bases, with 7 bases of the junction left unmatched. From germline, CDR1 is MNHNS and CDR2 SASEGT. The length of the CDR3 is 15 residues.

The chain uses TRBV28 and TRBJ2-4, with TRBD2 as a possible D gene (5 bases). There are 11 residues in the CDR3. Per germline, CDR1 MDHEN and CDR2 SYDVKM. V lost 2 bases to trimming and J lost 9 bases, with 5 bases between them. DNA for the CDR3: TGTGCCAGCAGTTTAGCGGGCATTCAGTACTTC. Amino acids: CASSLAGIQYF.